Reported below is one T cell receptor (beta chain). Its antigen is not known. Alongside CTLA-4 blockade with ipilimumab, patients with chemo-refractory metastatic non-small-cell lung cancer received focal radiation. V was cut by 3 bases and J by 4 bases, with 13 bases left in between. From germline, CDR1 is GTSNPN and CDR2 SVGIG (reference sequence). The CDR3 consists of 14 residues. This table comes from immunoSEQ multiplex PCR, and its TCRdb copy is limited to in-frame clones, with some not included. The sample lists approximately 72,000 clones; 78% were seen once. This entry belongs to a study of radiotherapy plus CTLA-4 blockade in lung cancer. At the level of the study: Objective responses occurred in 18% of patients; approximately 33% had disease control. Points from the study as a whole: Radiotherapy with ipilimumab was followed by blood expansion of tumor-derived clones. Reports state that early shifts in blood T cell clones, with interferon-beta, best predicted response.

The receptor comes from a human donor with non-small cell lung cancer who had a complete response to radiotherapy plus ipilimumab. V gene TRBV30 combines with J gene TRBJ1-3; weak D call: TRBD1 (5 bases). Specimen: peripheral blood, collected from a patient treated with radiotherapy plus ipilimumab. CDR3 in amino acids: CAWSPQGRGNTIYF. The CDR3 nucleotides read TGTGCCTGGAGCCCCCAGGGAAGGGGAAACACCATATATTTT.